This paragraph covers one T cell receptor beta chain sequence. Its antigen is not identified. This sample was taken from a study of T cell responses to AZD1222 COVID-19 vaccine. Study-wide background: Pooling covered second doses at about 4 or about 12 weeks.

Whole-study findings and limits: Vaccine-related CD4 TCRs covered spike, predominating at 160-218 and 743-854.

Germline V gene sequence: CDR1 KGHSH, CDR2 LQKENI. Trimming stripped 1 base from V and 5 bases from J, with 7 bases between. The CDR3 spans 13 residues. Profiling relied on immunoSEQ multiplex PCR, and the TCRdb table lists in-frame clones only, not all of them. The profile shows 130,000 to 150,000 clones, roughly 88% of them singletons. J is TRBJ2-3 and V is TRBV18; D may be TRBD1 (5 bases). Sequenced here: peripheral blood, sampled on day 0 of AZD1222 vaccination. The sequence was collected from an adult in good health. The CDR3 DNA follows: TGTGCCAGCTCACCACAGGGGCTAGATACGCAGTATTTT. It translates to CASSPQGLDTQYF.